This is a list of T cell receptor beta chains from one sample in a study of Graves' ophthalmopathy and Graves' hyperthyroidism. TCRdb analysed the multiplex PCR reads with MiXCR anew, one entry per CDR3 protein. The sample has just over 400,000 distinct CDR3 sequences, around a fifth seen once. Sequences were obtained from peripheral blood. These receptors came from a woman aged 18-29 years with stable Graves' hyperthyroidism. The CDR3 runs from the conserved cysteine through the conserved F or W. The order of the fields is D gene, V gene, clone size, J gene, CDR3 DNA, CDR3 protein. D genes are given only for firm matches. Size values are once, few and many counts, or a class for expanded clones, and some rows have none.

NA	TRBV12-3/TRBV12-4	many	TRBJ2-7	TGTGCCAGCAACCCGGGACACGACTACTACGAGCAGTACTTC	CASNPGHDYYEQYF
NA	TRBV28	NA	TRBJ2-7	TGTGCCAGCAGTCCCCAGCGGCACAGGGTAAACGAGCAGTACTTC	CASSPQRHRVNEQYF
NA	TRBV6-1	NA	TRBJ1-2	TGTGCCAGCAGTGAGACCCATACAGTAGGCTACACCTTC	CASSETHTVGYTF
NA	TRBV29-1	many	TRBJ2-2	TGCAGCGTTGAAGATCCCCACCTCTACACCGGGGAGCTGTTTTTT	CSVEDPHLYTGELFF
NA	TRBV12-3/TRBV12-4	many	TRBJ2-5	TGTGCCAGCAGTTTCACAGCAAAAGAGACCCAGTACTTC	CASSFTAKETQYF
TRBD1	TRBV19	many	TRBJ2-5	TGTGCCAGTAGTAGCCCCTGGGGACAGGGGAAGAAAGAGACCCAGTACTTC	CASSSPWGQGKKETQYF
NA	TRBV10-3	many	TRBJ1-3	TGTGCCACCCAGGGTAAAGGAAACACCATATATTTT	CATQGKGNTIYF
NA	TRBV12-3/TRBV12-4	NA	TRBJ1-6	TGTGCCAGCAGTTTATGGGGTTTGCCTTCACCCCTCCACTTT	CASSLWGLPSPLHF
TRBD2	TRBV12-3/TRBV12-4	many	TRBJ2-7	TGTGCCAGCAGTTTTGTACCGGGACTAGTATACTACGAGCAGTACTTC	CASSFVPGLVYYEQYF
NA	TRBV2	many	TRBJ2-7	TGTGCCAGCAGTGAAGTCAGCGGGCTGAGGTCCTACGAGCAGTACTTC	CASSEVSGLRSYEQYF
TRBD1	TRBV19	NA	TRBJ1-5	TGTGCCAGTAGTGTCCCTGGGACAGGGAGCAATCAGCCCCAGCATTTT	CASSVPGTGSNQPQHF
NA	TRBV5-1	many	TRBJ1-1	TGCGCCAGCAGCGCAGGGCCCTCAGATGGCACTGAAGCTTTCTTT	CASSAGPSDGTEAFF
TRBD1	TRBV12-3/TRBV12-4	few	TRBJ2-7	TGTGCCAGCAGTTTCACAGGGGCTCGCGAGCAGTACTTC	CASSFTGAREQYF
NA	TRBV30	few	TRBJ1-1	TGTGCCTGGGGAGGACGGGAGAACACTGAAGCTTTCTTT	CAWGGRENTEAFF
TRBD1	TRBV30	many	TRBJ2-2	TGTGCCTGGAGGAGACAGGGGGGGGACACCGGGGAGCTGTTTTTT	CAWRRQGGDTGELFF
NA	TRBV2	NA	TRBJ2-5	TGTGCCAGCAGTGCGGCACGGGGGCTCCAAGAGACCCAGTACTTC	CASSAARGLQETQYF
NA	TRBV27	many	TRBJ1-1	TGTGCCAGCAGTTTAACGGGAACAGGAAGGACTGAAGCTTTCTTT	CASSLTGTGRTEAFF
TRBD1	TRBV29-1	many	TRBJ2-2	TGCAGCGTTGAGGGACAGCTCACCGGGGAGCTGTTTTTT	CSVEGQLTGELFF
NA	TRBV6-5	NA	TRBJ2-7	TGTGCCAGCAGTTACGTTCTCGGCGAGCAGTACTTC	CASSYVLGEQYF
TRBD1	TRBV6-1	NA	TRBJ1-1	TGTGCCAGCAGCTCGGGACAGGGACTGAACACTGAAGCTTGCTTT	CASSSGQGLNTEACF
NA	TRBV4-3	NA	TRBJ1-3	TGCGCCAGCAGCTACGGACAGCCCGCTATAAACTCTGGAAACACCATATATTTT	CASSYGQPAINSGNTIYF
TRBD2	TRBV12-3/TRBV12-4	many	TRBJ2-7	TGTGCCAGCAGTTCGACTAGCGGGGGAACTAGAGGGGAGCAGTACTTC	CASSSTSGGTRGEQYF
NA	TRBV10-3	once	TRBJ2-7	TGTGCCATCAGTGAGTCTGGGGGAACCTACGAGCAGTACTTC	CAISESGGTYEQYF
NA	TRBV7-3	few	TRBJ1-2	TGTGCCAGCAGCTCATCCGGTGGGGCAGGGAGCGATGGCTACACCTTC	CASSSSGGAGSDGYTF
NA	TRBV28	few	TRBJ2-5	TGTGCCAGCAGTTTACAGGGGATAGGGAATCAAGAGACCCAGTACTTC	CASSLQGIGNQETQYF
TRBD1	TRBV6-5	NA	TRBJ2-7	TGTGCCAGCACCTACTACCGGGACAGGGGTACTGACTCCTACGAGCAGTACTTC	CASTYYRDRGTDSYEQYF
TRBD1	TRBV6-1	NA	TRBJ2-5	TGTGCCAGCCGCGGGTTTAGGCAGGGGGCCCAAGAGACCCAGTACTTC	CASRGFRQGAQETQYF
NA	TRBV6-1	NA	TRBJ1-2	TGTGCCAGCAGGTTGGAGGCTAACTATGGCTACACCTTC	CASRLEANYGYTF
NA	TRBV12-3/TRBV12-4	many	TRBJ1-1	TGTGCCAGCAGGGGCCGGGGGAACACTGAAGCTTTCTTT	CASRGRGNTEAFF
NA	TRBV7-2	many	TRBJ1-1	TGTGCCGGGTCTGAGCGGGGCACTGAAGCTTTCTTT	CAGSERGTEAFF
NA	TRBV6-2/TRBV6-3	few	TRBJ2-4	TGTGCCAGCGGACGGGCGCACAAAAACATTAAGTACTTC	CASGRAHKNIKYF
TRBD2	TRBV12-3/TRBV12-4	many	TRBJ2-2	TGTGCCAGCAGACACCCGGGACTAGCGGAGCCGAACACCGGGGAGCTGTTTTTT	CASRHPGLAEPNTGELFF
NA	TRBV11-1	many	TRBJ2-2	TGTGCCAGCAGCTTAGGGGACACCGGGGAGCTGTTTTTT	CASSLGDTGELFF
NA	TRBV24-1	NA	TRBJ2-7	TGTGCCACCAGTGACCTGGAGGAGCAGTACTTC	CATSDLEEQYF
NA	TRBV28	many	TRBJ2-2	TGTGCCAGCAGTTGGGAGAACTCGAACACCGGGGAGCTGTTTTTT	CASSWENSNTGELFF
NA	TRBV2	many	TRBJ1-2	TGTGCCAGCAGTGCGGACAGTTCCTATGGCTACACCTTC	CASSADSSYGYTF
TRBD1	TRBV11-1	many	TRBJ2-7	TGTGCCAGCAGCTCACCCGGGACAGGGGGCTTACCCGAGCAGTACTTC	CASSSPGTGGLPEQYF
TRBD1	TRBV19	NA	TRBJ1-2	TGTGCCAGTAGTACCCTGGGACAGAGCGGATACACCTTC	CASSTLGQSGYTF
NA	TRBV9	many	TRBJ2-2	TGTGCCAGCAGCATCACAGGAGAGCCGAACACCGGGGAGCTGTTTTTT	CASSITGEPNTGELFF
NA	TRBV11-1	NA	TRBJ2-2	TGTGCCAGCAGCCCAGCTTGGAGTCTGAACACCGGGGGGCTGTTTTTT	CASSPAWSLNTGGLFF
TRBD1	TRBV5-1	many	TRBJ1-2	TGCGCCAGCAGCTTGGTAGCGGGACAGGGCTACACCTTC	CASSLVAGQGYTF
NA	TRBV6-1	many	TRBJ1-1	TGTGCCAGCAGTAAGCGGGACGAAGCCAGGCCCGACACTGAAGCTTTCTTT	CASSKRDEARPDTEAFF
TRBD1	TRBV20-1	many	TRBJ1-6	TGCAGTGCCACCTACAGGGGGCTTTCACCCCTCCACTTT	CSATYRGLSPLHF
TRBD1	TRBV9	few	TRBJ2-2	TGTGCCAGCAGCGCAGGACAGGGTTTTAACACCGGGGAGCTGTTTTTT	CASSAGQGFNTGELFF
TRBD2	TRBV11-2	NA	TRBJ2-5	TGTGCCAGCAGCTGGACCGGGACTAGCGGGAGAGGGGGGTACCAAGAGACCCAGTACTTC	CASSWTGTSGRGGYQETQYF